One sample yielded the 29 T cell receptor beta chains listed below, sequenced in a study of T cell repertoires in cytomegalovirus infection. Each CDR3 protein is one row after TCRdb ran MiXCR on the reads. This table holds 200,000 to 300,000 distinct CDR3 sequences, 12% found once. Sequencing was done on a sample of PBMCs. The receptors were sampled from a human donor in good health (CMV status not recorded). Some clones in this sample may be carry-over from other donors' samples.

This clonotype was detected ten times or more. The rearrangement uses TRBV29-1 and TRBJ1-2; D ambiguous. Looked up from germline, CDR1 is SQVTM and CDR2 is ANQGSEA. Between the trimmed V and J ends, which lost 1 base and 8 bases, there was a span of 14 bases. This CDR3 is built from 13 residues. The CDR3 sequence is CSVEVVPDGGYTF. In nucleotides, the CDR3 is TGCAGCGTTGAAGTCGTGCCGGATGGGGGCTACACCTTC.

This clonotype has a handful of counts. The gene calls are TRBV12-3 or TRBV12-4 and TRBJ1-5; D unclear. The CDR3 has 15 residues. Deletions cut 4 bases from V and 0 bases from J, with 10 bases between. The CDR3 here is CASSSGGNSNQPQHF. The CDR3 DNA follows: TGTGCCAGCAGTTCAGGTGGGAATAGCAATCAGCCCCAGCATTTT.

About this clonotype: This may stem from a read error, because a much larger clone lies one nucleotide away. Since no conserved phenylalanine or tryptophan closes the CDR3, a read error is the likely cause. This sequence joins TRBV6-6 and TRBJ2-5; maybe TRBD2 (5 bases). The CDR3 loop spans 12 amino acids. Trimming cost V 5 bases and J 5 bases, with 9 bases left between them. Germline loops: CDR1 MNHNY, CDR2 SVGAGI (reference sequence). CDR3 coding DNA: TGTGCCAGCAGTGACGAGGGTGAGACCCAGTACTGC. Protein product: CASSDEGETQYC.

This clonotype was counted a few times. The chain employs TRBV6-2 or TRBV6-3 and TRBJ2-7; 8 nucleotides align to TRBD2. Germline V gene lookup returns CDR1 MNHEY and CDR2 SVGEGT. The CDR3 totals 14 residues. V was clipped by 4 bases and J by 5 bases; unmatched bases: 7. CDR3 DNA sequence: TGTGCCAGCAGTTCCTCGGGAGGGTCCCACGAGCAGTACTTC. Translating gives CASSSSGGSHEQYF.

This clonotype occurred a few times. The V and J genes are TRBV7-9 and TRBJ2-3; 8 nucleotides align to TRBD2. The CDR3 contains 16 residues. Looked up from germline, CDR1 is SEHNR and CDR2 is FQNEAQ (reference sequence). After removal of 7 bases from V and 0 bases from J, the junction contained 9 bases not matched to a gene. CDR3 coding DNA: TGTGCCAGCAACCCTAGCGGGCGGGGGAGCACAGATACGCAGTATTTT. Translated, it gives CASNPSGRGSTDTQYF.

In this sample, this clonotype turned up many times. The CDR3 loop is CASRTLLVRRENNEQFF. CDR3 sequence (DNA): TGTGCCAGCAGAACACTCCTAGTTCGCAGGGAGAACAATGAGCAGTTCTTC. The V call is TRBV6-2 or TRBV6-3, the J call TRBJ2-1, with D perhaps assigned TRBD1 or TRBD2 (5 bases each). The length of the CDR3 is 17 residues. V lost 6 bases and J lost 5, with 23 bases in between. The germline V gene encodes CDR1 MNHEY and CDR2 SVGEGT.

This rearrangement joins TRBV5-1 to TRBJ2-7; D call uncertain. The CDR3 runs to 13 residues. Germline lookup yields CDR1 SGHRS and CDR2 YFSETQ. Trimming left V 0 bases short and J 4 bases short, with 8 bases between. The DNA for the CDR3 is TGCGCCAGCAGCTTGGAAGGGAAATACGAGCAGTACTTC. Its protein is CASSLEGKYEQYF.

This chain links TRBV29-1 with TRBJ2-3; D perhaps matches TRBD1 (9 bases). The V gene lost 7 bases and the J gene lost 3 bases, with 20 bases spanning the gap. CDR1 SQVTM and CDR2 ANQGSEA come from the germline V gene. CDR3 size: 15 residues. In DNA form, the CDR3 reads TGCAGCGCCCCACCGGGGGGGACAGGGACAGATACGCAGTATTTT. Its protein is CSAPPGGTGTDTQYF.

This clonotype was counted at least ten times. The rearrangement links TRBV7-2 to TRBJ2-5; D remains ambiguous. Germline V gene lookup returns CDR1 SGHTA and CDR2 FQGNSA. The CDR3 runs to 13 residues. V dropped 2 bases and J dropped 5 bases, with 9 bases sitting between them. This chain's CDR3 is CASSLLALETQYF. The CDR3 DNA follows: TGTGCCAGCAGCTTATTAGCCCTGGAGACCCAGTACTTC.

This clonotype was recorded many times. V is TRBV6-2 or TRBV6-3 and J is TRBJ1-6; a possible D gene is TRBD1 (6 bases). The CDR3 consists of 14 residues. The V end lost 6 bases, the J end lost 1 base, and 7 bases lay between the germline ends. Germline V gene sequence: CDR1 MNHEY, CDR2 SVGEGT. The CDR3 region is CASSGTSYNSPLHF. The CDR3 DNA sequence: TGTGCCAGCAGCGGGACATCCTATAATTCACCCCTCCACTTT.

This clonotype was observed at least ten times. The rearrangement uses TRBV20-1 and TRBJ2-5; D tentatively reads TRBD1 or TRBD2 (5 bases each). There are 14 residues in the CDR3. In germline, CDR1 is DFQATT, CDR2 SNEGSKA (reference sequence). V was clipped by 3 bases and J by 4 bases, with 15 bases between them. CDR3: CSARRGDSSETQYF. CDR3 coding DNA: TGCAGTGCTAGGAGGGGCGACTCCTCAGAGACCCAGTACTTC.

The V gene is TRBV24-1, the J gene TRBJ1-5; the match to TRBD1 covers 8 bases. Germline V gene data show CDR1 as KGHDR and CDR2 as SFDVKD. The J segment lost 1 base and the V segment lost 3 bases, leaving 4 bases of the junction unmatched. The CDR3 is made up of 16 amino acids. CDR3 nucleotides: TGTGCCACCAGTGATGCAGGACAGGGCAGCAATCAGCCCCAGCATTTT. It is translated as CATSDAGQGSNQPQHF.

This clonotype came up many times. V and J are TRBV19 and TRBJ2-1, with D possibly matching TRBD1 (6 bases). V was clipped by 5 bases and J by 6 bases, with 11 bases between them. Germline V gene data show CDR1 as LNHDA and CDR2 as SQIVND (reference sequence). The CDR3 has 13 residues. The CDR3 region has the DNA TGTGCCAGTAGTCTCGGACAGAGCAATGAGCAGTTCTTC. Residues: CASSLGQSNEQFF. The whole variable domain, remainder taken from reference TRBV19 and TRBJ2-1, is DGGITQSPKYLFRKEGQNVTLSCEQNLNHDAMYWYRQDPGQGLRLIYYSQIVNDFQKGDIAEGYSVSREKKESFPLTVTSAQKNPTAFYLCASSLGQSNEQFFGPGTRLTVL.

Many counts were recorded for this clonotype. The chain has TRBV5-1 and TRBJ2-3, with 13 bases fitting TRBD2. The CDR3 has 15 amino acids. Germline CDR1 reads SGHRS; CDR2 reads YFSETQ. Trimming at V came to 6 bases and at J to 6 bases, leaving 7 bases not matched to a gene. CDR3 nucleotide sequence: TGCGCCAGCAAGGATACTAGCGGGGGGGCGGATACGCAGTATTTT. Protein: CASKDTSGGADTQYF.

This clonotype was observed many times. The rearrangement joins TRBV12-3 or TRBV12-4 to TRBJ1-5, with TRBD1 matching over 10 bases. The CDR3 extends over 16 amino acids. Unmatched junction bases numbered 9, after V lost 6 bases and J lost 4 bases. The CDR3 nucleotides are TGTGCCAGCAGCAAGTCCCGGGACAGGGGAAATCAGCCCCAGCATTTT. Protein: CASSKSRDRGNQPQHF.

This clonotype was seen repeatedly, ten times or more. The chain is built from TRBV7-2 and TRBJ2-7; a weak D match, TRBD1 (6 bases). V was pared by 4 bases and J by 2 bases, with 9 bases between. Looked up from germline, CDR1 is SGHTA and CDR2 is FQGNSA. The CDR3 totals 13 residues. In DNA, the CDR3 is TGTGCCAGCAGCTGGGGACACCCCTACGAGCAGTACTTC. It encodes CASSWGHPYEQYF.

This clonotype came up many times. The chain links TRBV27 to TRBJ2-7, with TRBD1 matching 7 bases. This CDR3 has 14 residues. Germline CDR1 reads MNHEY; CDR2 reads SMNVEV (reference sequence). Unmatched junction bases numbered 11, after V lost 7 bases and J lost 5 bases. DNA of the CDR3: TGTGCCAGCACGGGATCAGGGGGTTCGCACGAGCAGTACTTC. Translated, it gives CASTGSGGSHEQYF.

DNA of the CDR3: TGTGCCTGGACCCGGGGGGGCGGTGGGGCCAACGTCCTGACTTTC. Its protein is CAWTRGGGGANVLTF. J is TRBJ2-6 and V is TRBV30, with TRBD2 matching over 8 bases. Germline V gives CDR1 GTSNPN, CDR2 SVGIG (reference sequence). The CDR3 has 15 residues. J lost 3 bases, V lost 4 bases, and 5 bases had no gene match.

This clonotype has a handful of counts. Written as DNA, the CDR3 is TGTGCCAGCAGCCCCGGGACAGGGGAGCCCTACGAGCAGTACTTC. Encoded protein: CASSPGTGEPYEQYF. J is TRBJ2-7 and V is TRBV12-3 or TRBV12-4, with 10 positions matching TRBD1. V shed 6 bases and J 2 bases; nucleotides not matched to a gene: 7. The CDR3 contains 15 residues.

A few counts support this clonotype. The chain links TRBV20-1 to TRBJ1-1; 8 bases map to TRBD1. Germline assignment: CDR1 DFQATT and CDR2 SNEGSKA (reference sequence). CDR3 length: 13 residues. V was pared by 5 bases and J by 1 base, with 3 bases of the junction left unmatched. The CDR3 loop is CSAFGQGNTEAFF. In nucleotides, the CDR3 is TGCAGTGCTTTTGGACAGGGGAACACTGAAGCTTTCTTT.

This clonotype appeared many times. J is TRBJ2-7 and V is TRBV12-3 or TRBV12-4; 7 bases align to TRBD2. The CDR3 is 13 amino acids. The ends lost 6 bases at V and 6 bases at J; junction bases unmatched: 8. CDR3 sequence (DNA): TGTGCCAGCAGCCTGGGGGGACTACGCGAGCAGTACTTC. Protein: CASSLGGLREQYF.

The chain joins TRBV19 to TRBJ2-1, with 9 bases fitting TRBD1. The CDR3 is 13 residues long. Germline trimming cut 6 bases from V and 9 bases from J; bases unmatched to any gene: 6. In germline, CDR1 is LNHDA, CDR2 SQIVND (reference sequence). As DNA, the CDR3 is TGTGCCAGTAGACAGGACAGGGGCGGTGAGCAGTTCTTC. Its translation is CASRQDRGGEQFF. Looking up the rest from reference TRBV19 and TRBJ2-1 gives the full variable domain: DGGITQSPKYLFRKEGQNVTLSCEQNLNHDAMYWYRQDPGQGLRLIYYSQIVNDFQKGDIAEGYSVSREKKESFPLTVTSAQKNPTAFYLCASRQDRGGEQFFGPGTRLTVL.

This clonotype was seen ten or more times. V and J are TRBV5-4 and TRBJ2-3; TRBD1 is a possible D gene (5 bases). Germline V gene lookup returns CDR1 SGHNT and CDR2 YYREEE (reference sequence). The CDR3 spans 14 residues. V was cut by 4 bases and J by 6 bases, with 15 bases left in between. The chain's CDR3 is CASSPNQGGDTQYF. CDR3 sequence (DNA): TGTGCCAGCAGCCCTAATCAGGGCGGCGATACGCAGTATTTT.

This clonotype was observed a handful of times. This chain links TRBV6-5 with TRBJ2-1, with unresolved D. The CDR3 length is 15 residues. Germline lookup yields CDR1 MNHEY and CDR2 SVGAGI. The germline V and J ends were trimmed by 6 bases and 0 bases, with 12 bases remaining between them. The CDR3 bases are TGTGCCAGCAGCCGGACGGGCAGCTCCTACAATGAGCAGTTCTTC. Its translation: CASSRTGSSYNEQFF.

A few counts support this clonotype. The chain is built from TRBV12-3 or TRBV12-4 and TRBJ2-7; TRBD2 agrees at 11 bases. CDR3 length: 15 amino acids. V dropped 4 bases and J dropped 3; count of bases not matched to a gene: 5. The CDR3 loop is CASSWEGLAGYEQYF. The CDR3 nucleotides read TGTGCCAGCAGTTGGGAAGGACTAGCGGGCTACGAGCAGTACTTC.

This clonotype was found many times. The J gene is TRBJ2-1, the V gene TRBV12-5; D is uncertain. The V end lost 0 bases, the J end lost 8 bases, and 5 bases lay between the germline ends. Per germline, CDR1 LGHNT and CDR2 FRNRAP. The CDR3 length is 12 residues. The CDR3 DNA is TGTGCTAGTGGTTTGGTACTCCATGAGCAGTTCTTC. Protein sequence: CASGLVLHEQFF.

The sample holds a few counts of this clonotype. This sequence joins TRBV20-1 and TRBJ1-6; a possible D gene is TRBD1 (6 bases). From germline, CDR1 is DFQATT and CDR2 SNEGSKA (reference sequence). The CDR3 loop spans 16 amino acids. V lost 3 bases and J lost 3, with 15 bases in between. CDR3 sequence (DNA): TGCAGTGCTAGTATAGGACAGAAGAACTATAATTCACCCCTCCACTTT. It is translated as CSASIGQKNYNSPLHF.

This clonotype occurred many times. The genes are TRBV6-8 and TRBJ2-7; 8 bases agree with TRBD1. In germline, CDR1 is MNHGY, CDR2 SAAAGT. V was clipped by 5 bases and J by 7 bases; unmatched bases: 13. The CDR3 runs 15 residues. DNA for the CDR3: TGTGCCAGCAGTCCCTCCGGGCAGGGGGCGAGGGAGCAGTACTTC. Protein sequence: CASSPSGQGAREQYF.

The rearrangement links TRBV29-1 to TRBJ1-4; a possible D gene is TRBD1 (5 bases). V was cut by 5 bases and J by 8 bases, with 9 bases left in between. This CDR3 spans 11 amino acids. Germline V gene data show CDR1 as SQVTM and CDR2 as ANQGSEA. CDR3 sequence: CSVLRDEKLFF. The CDR3, as DNA: TGCAGCGTTCTCAGGGACGAAAAACTGTTTTTT.